What follows are 23 T cell receptor beta chains derived from one specimen sequenced in a study of T-cell reconstitution after alpha-beta-depleted transplantation in children. Unique molecular identifiers were incorporated when the TCRbeta library was constructed. A single record per CDR3 protein comes from TCRdb applying MiXCR to the PCR reads. The sample records fewer than 700,000 distinct CDR3 sequences, over 10% being singletons. This material consisted of PBMCs, mostly from graft donor cells, taken 360 days after TCRalphabeta/CD19-depleted stem cell transplant. These receptors were obtained from a male patient under 18 who had a stem cell transplant for acute myeloid leukemia, so the T cells may come from the graft donor.

The genes are TRBV3-1 and TRBJ2-3; 11 bases map to TRBD2. The ends lost 7 bases at V and 6 bases at J; junction bases unmatched: 24. The CDR3 runs to 20 residues. The V gene's germline CDR1 is LGHDT and CDR2 YNNKEL (reference sequence). CDR3 DNA sequence: TGTGCCAGCACCCCTGAAGGCCCACTAGCGGGAGCTCTCTTGGGGGATACGCAGTATTTT. This encodes CASTPEGPLAGALLGDTQYF.

The chain is built from TRBV5-6 and TRBJ2-3; TRBD1 is a possible D gene (6 bases). CDR3 length: 17 residues. From germline, CDR1 is SGHDT and CDR2 YYEEEE. Trimming shortened V by 0 bases and J by 3 bases, and 17 bases separated the two germline ends. The CDR3 DNA reads as TGTGCCAGCAGCTTGGTTCAGGGGATGGTACTGACAGATACGCAGTATTTT. Its protein is CASSLVQGMVLTDTQYF.

This rearrangement joins TRBV28 to TRBJ2-2; D not certain. This CDR3 is built from 15 residues. The germline CDR1 and CDR2 sequences are MDHEN and SYDVKM. V was shortened by 6 bases and J by 8 bases, with 19 bases between the two germline ends. For the CDR3, the DNA is TGTGCCAGCAGCCTACCTAGGACGCCCGCAGGGGAGCTGTTTTTT. This gives the protein CASSLPRTPAGELFF.

This clonotype was counted only a few times. The genes are TRBV21-1 and TRBJ2-5; the D call TRBD1 from the table was never checked on the DNA. TRBV21-1 is classified as a pseudogene. CDR3 size: 16 residues. The CDR3 region has the DNA TGTGCCAGCAGCCAAGACGGGGGGACAGTTAAAGAGACCCAGTACTTC. This gives the protein CASSQDGGTVKETQYF.

The gene calls are TRBV27 and TRBJ2-1; 9 bases match TRBD2. The germline V gene encodes CDR1 MNHEY and CDR2 SMNVEV (reference sequence). This CDR3 comprises 18 residues. V trimming: 0 bases; J trimming: 0 bases; junction bases outside the gene matches: 6. The CDR3 is CASSLSKAGGSSYNEQFF. The CDR3, as DNA: TGTGCCAGCAGTTTATCAAAGGCGGGAGGGAGCTCCTACAATGAGCAGTTCTTC.

This clonotype was recorded many times. The chain has TRBV21-1 and TRBJ2-5; the table's D call, TRBD1, was not checked against the DNA. TRBV21-1 has pseudogene status. CDR3 length: 14 residues. CDR3 loop: CASSKRGCAGTQYF. The CDR3, as DNA: TGTGCCAGCAGCAAAAGGGGATGCGCGGGGACCCAGTACTTC.

This clonotype came up many times. The chain joins TRBV5-1 to TRBJ2-7; 10 bases agree with TRBD2. This CDR3 has 15 amino acids. Per germline, CDR1 SGHRS and CDR2 YFSETQ. V lost 3 bases and J lost 1; bases outside the gene matches: 4. The CDR3 DNA reads TGCGCCAGCAGCTCCGGACTAGCGGTATCCTACGAGCAGTACTTC. As protein: CASSSGLAVSYEQYF.

The table lists this clonotype with a few counts. V is TRBV4-3 and J is TRBJ2-1, with TRBD1 matching 9 bases. Germline V gene data show CDR1 as LGHNA and CDR2 as YSLEER. The CDR3 is 15 residues long. Unmatched junction bases numbered 10, after V lost 5 bases and J lost 8 bases. This CDR3 is CASSGGQGSTDEQFF. The CDR3 region has the DNA TGCGCCAGCAGCGGCGGACAGGGGAGTACGGATGAGCAGTTCTTC.

The rearrangement uses TRBV7-8 and TRBJ2-5; the match to TRBD1 covers 10 bases. CDR3 size: 15 residues. The J segment lost 4 bases and the V segment lost 3 bases, leaving 5 bases of the junction unmatched. The V gene's germline CDR1 is SGHVS and CDR2 FQNEAQ. In DNA form, the CDR3 reads TGTGCCAGCAGCTTCCCCGGGACAGGGGTAGAGACCCAGTACTTC. Protein: CASSFPGTGVETQYF.

This clonotype was detected a few times. This sequence joins TRBV6-5 and TRBJ1-4; no firm D call. V was shortened by 1 base and J by 4 bases, with 7 bases between the two germline ends. The V gene's germline CDR1 is MNHEY and CDR2 SVGAGI. The CDR3 spans 14 residues. CDR3 in amino acids: CASSYLPNNEKLFF. CDR3 coding DNA: TGTGCCAGCAGTTACTTGCCTAATAATGAAAAACTGTTTTTT.

With respect to this clonotype: In this CDR3 the conserved last residue, phenylalanine or tryptophan, is missing, so a read error is likely. This chain connects TRBV14 to TRBJ2-5; D is uncertain. The CDR3 sequence is 12 residues long. V was cut by 8 bases and J by 5 bases, with 12 bases left in between. Per the germline V gene, CDR1 is SGHDN and CDR2 is FVKESK. This CDR3 is CASSGYWETQYY. CDR3 sequence (DNA): TGTGCCAGCTCTGGCTATTGGGAGACCCAGTACTAC.

This clonotype has just a few counts. This sequence joins TRBV28 and TRBJ2-7, with D tentatively TRBD1 (5 bases). Germline V gene data show CDR1 as MDHEN and CDR2 as SYDVKM. V gave up 3 bases and J gave up 4 bases, with 10 bases separating them. This CDR3 has 13 amino acids. As DNA, the CDR3 is TGTGCCAGCAGTTTTGACAGACCATACGAGCAGTACTTC. It specifies CASSFDRPYEQYF.

This clonotype was recorded a few times. The gene calls are TRBV14 and TRBJ2-5, with 14 bases aligning to TRBD2. Trimming took 0 bases from V and 4 from J; bases not matched to a gene: 16. Germline assignment: CDR1 SGHDN and CDR2 FVKESK. The CDR3 is 21 residues long. In DNA form, the CDR3 reads TGTGCCAGCAGCCAAGACCGAGGCCCCGGGACTAGCGGGAGATGGCTAGAGACCCAGTACTTC. It is translated as CASSQDRGPGTSGRWLETQYF.

The rearrangement links TRBV5-1 to TRBJ1-1; the D gene is possibly TRBD1 (6 bases). Trimming took 3 bases from V and 0 from J, leaving 15 bases between them. Germline V lookup: CDR1 SGHRS, CDR2 YFSETQ. The CDR3 has 16 residues. The CDR3 DNA reads TGCGCCAGCAGCTCCCTAAAGGGGGGGATGAACACTGAAGCTTTCTTT. Translated, it gives CASSSLKGGMNTEAFF.

This clonotype was observed a handful of times. Relative to the germline gene, one junction end is altered; a read error may explain this. This rearrangement joins TRBV7-9 to TRBJ1-1; no reliable D call. There are 16 residues in the CDR3. The germline gives CDR1 SEHNR, CDR2 FQNEAQ (reference sequence). The CDR3 DNA follows: TGTGCCAGCAGCCCTTCGGTCGGAACCTTGAAGACTGAAGCTTTCTTT. Translating it yields CASSPSVGTLKTEAFF.

The chain joins TRBV4-3 to TRBJ2-3, with a weak D call TRBD2 (5 bases). Germline V CDR1 and CDR2: LGHNA, YSLEER. The length of the CDR3 is 13 residues. Trimming took off 1 base at V and 8 bases at J, with 10 bases between the two ends. The DNA of the CDR3 is TGCGCCAGCAGCCAAGCGCGGCTAGCTACGCAGTATTTT. This encodes CASSQARLATQYF.

The chain employs TRBV24-1 and TRBJ2-2, with 15 nucleotides matching TRBD2. J gave up 8 bases and V 4 bases, and 19 bases lay outside the gene matches. Germline V lookup: CDR1 KGHDR, CDR2 SFDVKD. CDR3 length equals 21 residues. CDR3 sequence: CATSDLLSPPPGLAGGGELFF. The CDR3 DNA follows: TGTGCCACCAGTGACCTGCTTTCTCCCCCCCCGGGACTAGCGGGAGGTGGGGAGCTGTTTTTT.

In its sample, this clonotype was seen many times. The genes are TRBV9 and TRBJ2-1; TRBD1 aligns across 10 bases. The CDR3 spans 15 residues. J gave up 6 bases and V 0 bases, and 3 bases lay outside the gene matches. Per germline, CDR1 SGDLS and CDR2 YYNGEE. Here the CDR3 DNA reads TGTGCCAGCAGCGTAGCTAGGACAGGGGGCAATGAGCAGTTCTTC. This codes for CASSVARTGGNEQFF.

This chain uses TRBV5-1 with TRBJ2-3, with 14 positions matching TRBD2. The V gene end was trimmed by 4 bases and the J gene end by 7 bases; junction bases not matched to a gene: 8. This CDR3 has 16 residues. Per germline, CDR1 SGHRS and CDR2 YFSETQ. The CDR3 DNA reads TGCGCCAGCAGCCCGGGACTAGCGGGAGTACTACATACGCAGTATTTT. Its translation: CASSPGLAGVLHTQYF.

CDR3: CASSQPTGPVYYEQYF. CDR3 DNA: TGTGCCAGCAGTCAACCCACGGGGCCGGTGTACTACGAGCAGTACTTC. The chain employs TRBV12-3 or TRBV12-4 and TRBJ2-7; D tentatively fits TRBD1 or TRBD2 (5 bases each). The CDR3 extends over 16 amino acids. Trimming took off 5 bases at V and 3 bases at J, with 20 bases between the two ends.

V and J are TRBV12-3 or TRBV12-4 and TRBJ2-7; tentative D call: TRBD2 (5 bases). V lost 3 bases to trimming and J lost 2 bases, with 14 bases between them. The CDR3 totals 15 residues. The CDR3 here is CASSFRAGITYEQYF. The CDR3 region has the DNA TGTGCCAGCAGTTTTAGGGCGGGTATTACCTACGAGCAGTACTTC.

Ten or more counts support this clonotype. This sequence joins TRBV12-3 or TRBV12-4 and TRBJ2-1; 7 bases fit TRBD2. V shed 0 bases, J shed 2 bases, and the junction held 7 bases outside the gene matches. This CDR3 is built from 17 residues. The CDR3 coding sequence is TGTGCCAGCAGTTTAGCCGGAGGGACTACCGCCTACAATGAGCAGTTCTTC. This sequence encodes CASSLAGGTTAYNEQFF.

This chain connects TRBV6-1 to TRBJ1-1, with a tentative D call TRBD1 (5 bases). The germline V and J ends were trimmed by 6 bases and 5 bases, with 19 bases remaining between them. The CDR3 has 15 amino acids. CDR1 and CDR2 (germline): MNHNS, SASEGT. The chain's CDR3 is CASSPSRERRTEAFF. The CDR3 nucleotides read TGTGCCAGCAGCCCATCCAGGGAGAGAAGGACTGAAGCTTTCTTT.